This note documents a single T cell receptor (beta chain) sequence. Antigen specificity is unknown. These data are taken from a study of cytomegalovirus exposure and HLA in healthy donors. About the study: The approximately 120 validation repertoires used the same platform as the 666 first-cohort repertoires, a later analysis reported. Whole-study results and caveats: Cytomegalovirus association was assigned to about 150 TCR beta chains.

In germline, CDR1 is SNHLY, CDR2 FYNNEI. This CDR3 spans 14 amino acids. Trimming took off 0 bases at V and 6 bases at J, with 11 bases between the two ends. The table came from immunoSEQ multiplex PCR; TCRdb's copy has only in-frame clones and leaves some out. The table shows 150,000 or so clones, with roughly 87% occurring only once. The sequenced sample was PBMCs. The chain joins TRBV2 to TRBJ1-1, with D unresolved. The source is a woman under 30 in good health and CMV-seropositive. Here the CDR3 DNA reads TGTGCCAGCAGTGAAGCGGTCTCCCTAGCTGAAGCTTTCTTT. It codes for CASSEAVSLAEAFF.